These 22 T cell receptor beta chains originate from one sample sequenced in a study of T cell responses to AZD1222 COVID-19 vaccine. Libraries were prepared by immunoSEQ multiplex PCR; TCRdb keeps only in-frame clonotypes and omits some of them. The table shows about 210,000 clones, with roughly 94% occurring only once. Sequencing used peripheral blood, obtained 28 days after the second dose of the MenACWY control vaccine. These receptors came from an adult who received the MenACWY meningococcal vaccine as a control.

The rearrangement joins TRBV6-1 to TRBJ1-2; the D gene is possibly TRBD1 (5 bases). Trimming pared 2 bases from V and 7 bases from J, leaving 14 bases between. From germline, CDR1 is MNHNS and CDR2 SASEGT. The CDR3 is made up of 14 amino acids. The CDR3 sequence: CASSERQGRGGYTF. In nucleotides, the CDR3 is TGTGCCAGCAGTGAACGCCAAGGGAGGGGTGGCTACACCTTC.

This chain links TRBV12-3 or TRBV12-4 with TRBJ2-1, with D possibly TRBD2 on 6 matching bases. CDR3 size: 12 residues. Between the trimmed V and J ends, which lost 3 bases and 9 bases, there was a span of 9 bases. CDR3 bases: TGTGCCAGCAGTTTTGGAGGGCCTGAGCAGTTCTTC. This translates into CASSFGGPEQFF.

V gene TRBV28 combines with J gene TRBJ1-4; weak D call: TRBD1 (5 bases). This CDR3 is built from 16 residues. V shed 5 bases and J shed 8 bases, with 21 bases lying between them. Germline values: CDR1 MDHEN, CDR2 SYDVKM. For the CDR3, the DNA is TGTGCCAGCAGTCTCCTGGGGAGGGGAGGCGAGGAAAAACTGTTTTTT. Its translation: CASSLLGRGGEEKLFF.

The chain carries TRBV6-1 and TRBJ1-1, with TRBD1 as a possible D gene (6 bases). CDR1 MNHNS and CDR2 SASEGT come from the germline V gene. The CDR3 covers 15 residues. V lost 2 bases, J lost 7 bases, and 17 bases lay in between. CDR3 DNA sequence: TGTGCCAGCAGTGAAAAAAGGACAGCCATAGATGAAGCTTTCTTT. This codes for CASSEKRTAIDEAFF.

The V gene is TRBV6-5, the J gene TRBJ1-2, with D uncertain. The germline V gene encodes CDR1 MNHEY and CDR2 SVGAGI. Trimming removed 0 bases from V and 4 bases from J, with 6 bases in between. This CDR3 contains 13 residues. CDR3 residues: CASSYSGSYGYTF. The CDR3 DNA is TGTGCCAGCAGTTACTCCGGTTCCTATGGCTACACCTTC.

The chain carries TRBV5-1 and TRBJ2-1, with 7 nucleotides matching TRBD2. The junction had 7 bases not matched to a gene; V was cut back by 7 bases and J by 0 bases. Germline V gene data show CDR1 as SGHRS and CDR2 as YFSETQ. This CDR3 spans 15 amino acids. The CDR3 DNA is TGCGCCAGCGGCCTAGCGGCTCACTCCTACAATGAGCAGTTCTTC. This codes for CASGLAAHSYNEQFF.

The V gene is TRBV10-3, the J gene TRBJ1-1; weak D call: TRBD1 (6 bases). Trimming shortened V by 2 bases and J by 3 bases, and 13 bases separated the two germline ends. The CDR3 runs 15 residues. Per the germline V gene, CDR1 is ENHRY and CDR2 is SYGVKD. CDR3 sequence reads: CAISEAAGVDTEAFF. Written as DNA, the CDR3 is TGTGCCATCAGTGAGGCCGCAGGGGTGGACACTGAAGCTTTCTTT.

This clone was counted a few times. The rearrangement joins TRBV3-1 (or the pseudogene TRBV3-2) to TRBJ1-3; possibly TRBD1 for D (6 bases). This CDR3 has 15 residues. Trimming took 4 bases from V and 8 from J, leaving 18 bases between them. The germline V gene has CDR1 LGHDT and CDR2 YNNKEL (reference sequence). The CDR3 DNA follows: TGTGCCAGCAGCCGATCAGGGGCGGTATTGGACACCATATATTTT. This translates into CASSRSGAVLDTIYF.

The chain uses TRBV7-2 and TRBJ1-2; the D gene is possibly TRBD1 (6 bases). The germline V gene encodes CDR1 SGHTA and CDR2 FQGNSA. Trimming pared 0 bases from V and 2 bases from J, leaving 13 bases between. The CDR3 runs 16 residues. The DNA of the CDR3 is TGTGCCAGCAGCTTAGCGCAAGGGGGGAGGAACTATGGCTACACCTTC. Its translation: CASSLAQGGRNYGYTF.

This clone came up a few times. V usage is TRBV2 and J usage is TRBJ2-7, with 10 nucleotides matching TRBD1. The junction had 12 bases not matched to a gene; V was cut back by 11 bases and J by 2 bases. The CDR3 has 15 amino acids. CDR1 and CDR2 (germline): SNHLY, FYNNEI. CDR3 loop: CAGRDRGLGAYEQYF. CDR3 in DNA: TGTGCCGGCCGGGACAGGGGACTTGGGGCCTACGAGCAGTACTTC.

The V call is TRBV6-5, the J call TRBJ1-4; 7 positions match TRBD1. The CDR3 covers 15 residues. Germline values: CDR1 MNHEY, CDR2 SVGAGI. The V and J ends lost 4 bases and 7 bases, in that order; junction bases with no gene match: 9. The CDR3: CASSSEAGGGEKLFF. CDR3 DNA: TGTGCCAGCAGTTCCGAGGCAGGGGGAGGTGAAAAACTGTTTTTT.

The chain links TRBV12-3 or TRBV12-4 to TRBJ1-5; D is perhaps TRBD1 (5 bases). V lost 2 bases, J lost 9 bases, and 11 bases lay in between. This CDR3 contains 13 residues. CDR3 amino acids: CASSLSGTGPQHF. CDR3 coding DNA: TGTGCCAGCAGTTTATCCGGGACTGGGCCCCAGCATTTT.

The V call is TRBV2, the J call TRBJ2-7, with 8 bases that match TRBD1. V was pared by 7 bases and J by 5 bases, with 10 bases of the junction left unmatched. This CDR3 is 14 amino acids long. Germline assignment: CDR1 SNHLY and CDR2 FYNNEI. CDR3 protein: CASKHRTGPHEQYF. The DNA for the CDR3 is TGTGCCAGCAAACATCGGACAGGGCCCCACGAGCAGTACTTC.

The V gene is TRBV4-3, the J gene TRBJ1-2; 10 nucleotides align to TRBD1. The J segment lost 8 bases and the V segment lost 4 bases, leaving 4 bases of the junction unmatched. This CDR3 is built from 13 residues. In germline, CDR1 is LGHNA, CDR2 YSLEER. The CDR3 DNA reads as TGCGCCAGCAGCCCCGACAGGGGGCAAGGCTACACCTTC. This encodes CASSPDRGQGYTF.

The chain carries TRBV12-3 or TRBV12-4 and TRBJ1-2; TRBD1 is a possible D gene (5 bases). V shed 1 base and J shed 6 bases, with 9 bases lying between them. The CDR3 loop spans 13 amino acids. CDR3 DNA sequence: TGTGCCAGCAGTTTAGTCGGGGGAAATGGCTACACCTTC. Translated, it gives CASSLVGGNGYTF.

This rearrangement joins TRBV4-1 to TRBJ1-2; D is uncertain. CDR1 is MGHRA, CDR2 YSYEKL, per germline. The CDR3 totals 13 residues. The V end lost 4 bases, the J end lost 3 bases, and 9 bases lay between the germline ends. The CDR3 nucleotides are TGCGCCAGCAGCCCGGACGGATACTATGGCTACACCTTC. This encodes CASSPDGYYGYTF.

The chain links TRBV13 to TRBJ2-3, with a possible D match to TRBD2 (6 bases). Trimming pared 8 bases from V and 3 bases from J, leaving 12 bases between. The V gene's germline CDR1 is PRHDT and CDR2 FYEKMQ (reference sequence). The CDR3 has 13 amino acids. The CDR3 DNA sequence: TGTGCCAGCGAGCAGGCGGGAACAGATACGCAGTATTTT. Its protein is CASEQAGTDTQYF.

The CDR3 sequence is CASSPRTGQETQYF. Written as DNA, the CDR3 is TGTGCCAGCAGCCCTCGGACAGGGCAAGAGACCCAGTACTTC. V and J are TRBV7-8 and TRBJ2-5, with 8 bases that match TRBD1. The CDR3 loop spans 14 amino acids. V dropped 5 bases and J dropped 2; count of bases not matched to a gene: 4. Germline CDR1 SGHVS, CDR2 FQNEAQ.

This clone was seen only once. This rearrangement joins TRBV5-6 to TRBJ1-5, with 10 bases aligning to TRBD1. Trimming at V came to 2 bases and at J to 7 bases, leaving 3 bases not matched to a gene. This CDR3 has 14 amino acids. Per the germline V gene, CDR1 is SGHDT and CDR2 is YYEEEE. This CDR3 reads CASSFGTGVQPQHF. CDR3 coding DNA: TGTGCCAGCAGCTTCGGGACAGGGGTGCAGCCCCAGCATTTT.

In this sample, this clone turned up once. This sequence joins TRBV19 and TRBJ1-1; unclear D gene. Trimming removed 4 bases from V and 6 bases from J, with 12 bases in between. Germline CDR1 LNHDA, CDR2 SQIVND (reference sequence). This CDR3 is 13 amino acids long. The CDR3 here is CASSTPAAAEAFF. DNA of the CDR3: TGTGCCAGTAGTACGCCAGCAGCGGCTGAAGCTTTCTTT.

The chain combines TRBV20-1 with TRBJ2-1; 7 bases map to TRBD1. This CDR3 is 13 amino acids long. V dropped 3 bases and J dropped 3; count of bases not matched to a gene: 2. Looked up from germline, CDR1 is DFQATT and CDR2 is SNEGSKA (reference sequence). The DNA of the CDR3 is TGCAGTGCTAGTGACAGGGACTACAATGAGCAGTTCTTC. This encodes CSASDRDYNEQFF.

The V and J genes are TRBV5-5 and TRBJ2-7; D call uncertain. Trimming shortened V by 7 bases and J by 1 base, and 12 bases separated the two germline ends. CDR1 SGHKS and CDR2 YYEKEE come from the germline V gene (reference sequence). This CDR3 contains 13 residues. CDR3 amino acids: CASGKKGSYEQYF. CDR3 nucleotide sequence: TGTGCCAGCGGCAAAAAGGGTTCCTACGAGCAGTACTTC.